This T cell receptor (beta chain) was recorded in a study of blood T cell repertoires in COVID-19. Turning to the study itself: From T cells, B-cell-depleted T cells, or PBMCs came the material, which was cDNA or gDNA.

Authors' methods: Scientists estimated how many nucleated cells there were by amplifying reference gene primers. Some clones are missing from TCRdb's copy, which holds only in-frame ones; the method was immunoSEQ multiplex PCR. D and trimming were read from the DNA, whereas the V and J calls and clone size are those reported in that table. The sample holds 100,000 or so clones; approximately 84% are singletons and the top ten take 2% to 2.5%. CDR1 MDHEN and CDR2 SYDVKM come from the germline V gene. The germline V and J ends were trimmed by 6 bases and 5 bases, with 13 bases remaining between them. The CDR3 contains 13 residues.

The TCR was taken from a human donor in a cohort sampled during active COVID-19. The sequencing input was peripheral blood. This sequence joins TRBV28 and TRBJ1-1; D is ambiguous. The CDR3 coding sequence is TGTGCCAGCAGCCACGGGAGCAATACTGAAGCTTTCTTT. Translated: CASSHGSNTEAFF.